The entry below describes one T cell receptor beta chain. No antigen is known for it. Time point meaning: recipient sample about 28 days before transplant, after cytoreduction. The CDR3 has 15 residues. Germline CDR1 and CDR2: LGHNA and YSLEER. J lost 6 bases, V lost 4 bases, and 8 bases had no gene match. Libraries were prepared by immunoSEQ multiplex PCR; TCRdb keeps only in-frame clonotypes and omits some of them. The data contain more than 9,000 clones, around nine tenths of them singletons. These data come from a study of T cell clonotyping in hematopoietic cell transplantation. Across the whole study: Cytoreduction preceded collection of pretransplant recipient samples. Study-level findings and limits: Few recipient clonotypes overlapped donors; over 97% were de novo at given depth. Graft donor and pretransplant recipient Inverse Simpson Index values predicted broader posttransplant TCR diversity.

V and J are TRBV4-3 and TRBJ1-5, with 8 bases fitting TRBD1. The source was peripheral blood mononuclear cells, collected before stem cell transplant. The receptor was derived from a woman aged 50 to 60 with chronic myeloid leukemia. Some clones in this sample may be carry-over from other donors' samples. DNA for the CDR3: TGCGCCAGCAGCCGTACAGGGGGATCGGGTCAGCCCCAGCATTTT. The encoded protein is CASSRTGGSGQPQHF.